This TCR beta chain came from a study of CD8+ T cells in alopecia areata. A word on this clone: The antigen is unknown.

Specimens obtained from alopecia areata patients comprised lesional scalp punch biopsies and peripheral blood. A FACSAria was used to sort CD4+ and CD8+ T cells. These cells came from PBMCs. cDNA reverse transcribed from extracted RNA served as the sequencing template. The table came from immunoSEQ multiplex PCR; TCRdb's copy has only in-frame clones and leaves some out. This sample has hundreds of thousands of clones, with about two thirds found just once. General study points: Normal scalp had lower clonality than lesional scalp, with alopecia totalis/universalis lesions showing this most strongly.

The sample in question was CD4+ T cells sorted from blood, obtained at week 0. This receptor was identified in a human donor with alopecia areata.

The CDR3 reads CSVPNVVTGELFF. The CDR3, as DNA: TGCAGCGTGCCTAATGTTGTGACCGGGGAGCTGTTTTTT. The chain joins TRBV29-1 to TRBJ2-2; no firm D call. CDR1 and CDR2 from the germline V gene are SQVTM and ANQGSEA. CDR3 length equals 13 residues. V lost 6 bases, J lost 5 bases, and 13 bases lay in between.